The T cell receptor (beta chain) described here comes from a study of Ad26.COV2.S vaccination and SARS-CoV-2 variants. The germline V and J ends were trimmed by 0 bases and 2 bases, with 2 bases remaining between them. There are 12 residues in the CDR3. Germline V gives CDR1 MNHEY, CDR2 SVGEGT. TCRdb keeps only in-frame clones here, not all; method: immunoSEQ multiplex PCR. The sample carries around 270,000 clones, around 90% recorded once. Treatment here: around 19 received Ad26.COV2.S at low or high dose, single or two shots; five or six received placebo; per-sample allocation not given. Repertoires come from day 63 after the first vaccine or placebo injection.

The rearrangement uses TRBV6-2 or TRBV6-3 and TRBJ2-7; D ambiguous. The clonotype originates from a person between 18 and 65 years old who received the Ad26.COV2.S COVID-19 vaccine or a placebo. The starting material was peripheral blood, obtained in a trial of Ad26.COV2.S vaccine versus placebo. The CDR3 region is CASSYSAYEQYF. CDR3 in DNA: TGTGCCAGCAGTTACTCGGCCTACGAGCAGTACTTC.